This is a list of T cell receptor beta chains from one sample in a study of beta chain features in type 1 diabetes. Profiled with immunoSEQ multiplex PCR; TCRdb holds only in-frame clones, not every one. This sample yields about 230,000 clones, of which 16% are seen a single time; roughly 0.08% belongs to the top ten. Sequencing was carried out using naive CD4+ T cells from blood. The origin of the receptors is a man aged 25-45 years with type 1 diabetes. CDR3s include the opening cysteine and the closing phenylalanine or tryptophan. Each record gives: D gene, J gene, V gene, clone size, CDR3 protein, CDR3 DNA. A D gene is named only where the DNA matches it firmly. Size values are once, few and many counts, or a class for expanded clones, and some rows have none.

>-|TRBJ1-3|TRBV6-1|-
CASSEDRWGNTIYF
TGTGCCAGCAGCGAAGACAGGTGGGGAAACACCATATATTTT
>-|TRBJ2-2|TRBV9|-
CASSAGQRATGELFF
TGTGCCAGCAGCGCCGGACAGCGAGCCACCGGGGAGCTGTTTTTT
>-|TRBJ2-1|TRBV29-1|-
CSVVRVGWEQFF
TGCAGCGTCGTCAGGGTGGGGTGGGAGCAGTTCTTC
>-|TRBJ2-5|TRBV7-2|few
CASSLEVRQETQYF
TGTGCCAGCAGCTTAGAGGTGCGCCAAGAGACCCAGTACTTC
>-|TRBJ1-4|TRBV29-1|-
CSVQDSTPTNEKLFF
TGCAGCGTTCAGGACAGCACTCCAACTAATGAAAAACTGTTTTTT
>-|TRBJ2-7|TRBV5-1|-
CASSLSGDSEQYF
TGCGCCAGCAGCTTGTCGGGAGACTCCGAGCAGTACTTC
>TRBD2|TRBJ2-1|TRBV9|few
CASSVGGWVAGREYNEQFF
TGTGCCAGCAGCGTAGGAGGCTGGGTAGCGGGACGGGAATACAATGAGCAGTTCTTC
>TRBD2|TRBJ2-7|TRBV9|few
CASSPHTSGSYEQYF
TGTGCCAGCAGCCCCCACACTAGCGGGAGCTACGAGCAGTACTTC
>-|TRBJ1-5|TRBV19|-
CASSLGWTVVHSNQPQHF
TGTGCCAGTAGTTTGGGCTGGACAGTTGTTCATAGCAATCAGCCCCAGCATTTT
>TRBD1|TRBJ2-7|TRBV28|few
CASSGNGQGALGEQYF
TGTGCCAGCAGTGGAAACGGACAGGGGGCGCTTGGCGAGCAGTACTTC
>-|TRBJ2-5|TRBV7-7|-
CASSFTAVGETQYF
TGTGCTAGCAGCTTTACAGCGGTGGGAGAGACCCAGTACTTC